The 5 T cell receptor beta chains below were found in one sample sequenced in a study of T cells in Graves' hyperthyroidism and ophthalmopathy. Regions amplified from RNA transcripts were the TCR beta CDR3 regions. During a first-round RT-PCR of the TCR CDR3, the HTBI primer set was used. TCRdb recomputed calls from the multiplex PCR reads with MiXCR, one row per CDR3 protein. The table shows under 400,000 distinct CDR3 sequences, with roughly 15% occurring only once. The sequencing sample was made of blood. The source of these receptors is a woman aged 60-70 years with Graves' ophthalmopathy.

This clonotype was counted many times. The chain links TRBV20-1 to TRBJ2-3; no definite D call. The CDR3 is 11 amino acids. CDR1 and CDR2 (germline): DFQATT, SNEGSKA (reference sequence). V was trimmed by 3 bases and J by 2 bases, leaving 3 bases between them. The CDR3 DNA sequence: TGCAGTGCTAGGGTCACAGATACGCAGTATTTT. Amino acid sequence: CSARVTDTQYF.

At least ten counts were recorded for this clonotype. The chain links TRBV11-2 to TRBJ2-7; D tentatively reads TRBD1 or TRBD2 (6 bases each). The CDR3 extends over 15 amino acids. Germline V gene sequence: CDR1 SGHAT, CDR2 FQNNGV. V lost 2 bases and J 5 bases, leaving 16 bases between the germline ends. CDR3 nucleotides: TGTGCCAGCAGCTTAAGGGTCTGGGGGGCCCACGAGCAGTACTTC. This gives the protein CASSLRVWGAHEQYF.

The rearrangement joins TRBV12-3 or TRBV12-4 to TRBJ2-2; possible D gene TRBD1, 5 bases. This CDR3 has 14 amino acids. V lost 2 bases and J lost 6, with 10 bases in between. This chain's CDR3 is CASSLSGIPGELFF. CDR3 nucleotide sequence: TGTGCCAGCAGTTTATCAGGGATCCCCGGGGAGCTGTTTTTT.

This clonotype was observed many times. The chain links TRBV2 to TRBJ2-5; D possibly uses TRBD1 or TRBD2 (5 bases each). Trimming removed 4 bases at V and 1 base at J, with 13 bases between. Germline-derived CDR1 and CDR2 are SNHLY and FYNNEI. CDR3 length equals 15 residues. The CDR3: CASSVGLGTQETQYF. The CDR3, as DNA: TGTGCCAGCAGTGTAGGCTTGGGGACCCAAGAGACCCAGTACTTC.

This clonotype was seen many times. The chain carries TRBV20-1 and TRBJ2-2, with 9 positions matching TRBD1. V dropped 4 bases and J dropped 5; count of bases not matched to a gene: 5. CDR3 size: 14 residues. The germline CDR1 and CDR2 sequences are DFQATT and SNEGSKA (reference sequence). Here the CDR3 DNA reads TGCAGTGCTAATGGACAGGGGACGACCGGGGAGCTGTTTTTT. Protein product: CSANGQGTTGELFF.